The entry below gives a single TCR beta chain sequence along with its context. V was cut by 1 base and J by 0 bases, with 13 bases left in between. The germline CDR1 and CDR2 sequences are SGHDN and FVKESK. The CDR3 has 17 residues. The sample originates from a study of blood T cell repertoires in COVID-19. Study background: PBMCs, B-cell-depleted T cells, or T cells provided the cDNA or gDNA that made up the material.

Sequencing was performed with immunoSEQ multiplex PCR; in TCRdb, only in-frame clones are kept and a portion is missing. This table has around 200,000 clones, 70% to 85% appearing once. The chain combines TRBV14 with TRBJ2-4; possible D gene TRBD2, 5 bases. This clonotype was sampled from a woman aged 25 to 39 who had recovered from COVID-19. Sequencing input: PBMCs or T cells enriched from blood (not recorded which). CDR3 loop: CASSQVASPLAKNIQYF. As DNA, the CDR3 is TGTGCCAGCAGCCAAGTAGCTAGCCCACTAGCCAAAAACATTCAGTACTTC.